The 29 T cell receptor beta chains below come from one sample, sequenced in a study of T cells after yellow fever vaccination. TCRdb independently ran MiXCR on the 5' RACE reads; one entry per CDR3 protein. Here the sample spans 120,000 or so distinct CDR3 sequences, nearly 15% being singletons. This specimen consisted of CD8+ T cells sorted from PBMCs, obtained 5 days after the yellow fever booster vaccination. The receptors were gathered from a man younger than 35 who received the YFV17D yellow fever vaccine.

The CDR3: CASSQEGQGAYEQYF. In DNA, the CDR3 is TGCGCCAGCAGCCAAGAGGGACAGGGTGCCTACGAGCAGTACTTC. The chain is built from TRBV4-3 and TRBJ2-7, with 9 positions matching TRBD1. The germline V gene has CDR1 LGHNA and CDR2 YSLEER. V shed 0 bases, J shed 2 bases, and the junction held 2 bases outside the gene matches. This CDR3 is 15 amino acids long.

V gene TRBV29-1 combines with J gene TRBJ2-5, with 7 bases fitting TRBD1. The CDR3 extends over 13 amino acids. Germline V CDR1 and CDR2: SQVTM, ANQGSEA. J was trimmed by 5 bases and V by 3 bases; bases with no gene match: 6. In DNA, the CDR3 is TGCAGCGTTGAGGTGGCGACAGGGGAGACCCAGTACTTC. It translates to CSVEVATGETQYF.

In this sample, this clonotype turned up a few times. The chain links TRBV6-5 to TRBJ2-5; a possible D gene is TRBD2 (5 bases). V lost 7 bases and J 1 base, leaving 10 bases between the germline ends. CDR3 size: 13 residues. Germline assignment: CDR1 MNHEY and CDR2 SVGAGI. The CDR3 DNA follows: TGTGCCAGCACCCCGCGGGTCCAAGAGACCCAGTACTTC. It encodes CASTPRVQETQYF.

This clonotype turned up a few times. The V and J genes are TRBV6-5 and TRBJ1-5; 9 positions agree with TRBD1. J lost 6 bases, V lost 4 bases, and 10 bases had no gene match. This CDR3 has 16 residues. The germline V gene has CDR1 MNHEY and CDR2 SVGAGI. The CDR3 sequence: CASSLTAGTGSQPQHF. The CDR3 DNA is TGTGCCAGCAGTTTAACCGCCGGGACAGGGAGTCAGCCCCAGCATTTT.

This clonotype was seen ten or more times. This rearrangement joins TRBV27 to TRBJ2-2; no firm D call. The ends were cut back, 2 bases at V and 1 base at J, with 2 bases in the middle. Germline values: CDR1 MNHEY, CDR2 SMNVEV (reference sequence). The CDR3 has 13 amino acids. CDR3 coding DNA: TGTGCCAGCAGTTTACTGAACACCGGGGAGCTGTTTTTT. It specifies CASSLLNTGELFF.

The chain is built from TRBV10-3 and TRBJ1-5; D ambiguous. CDR1 and CDR2 (germline): ENHRY, SYGVKD. The CDR3 runs to 15 residues. The germline V and J ends were trimmed by 3 bases and 3 bases, with 12 bases remaining between them. CDR3 loop: CAISDGVADNQPQHF. DNA for the CDR3: TGTGCCATCAGTGACGGGGTTGCCGACAATCAGCCCCAGCATTTT.

The chain couples TRBV6-5 to TRBJ1-6; D remains unclear. Germline V gene sequence: CDR1 MNHEY, CDR2 SVGAGI. The ends were cut back, 6 bases at V and 4 bases at J, with 10 bases in the middle. The CDR3 loop spans 14 amino acids. The CDR3 bases are TGTGCCAGCAGGCCAGTAAGATATAATTCACCCCTCCACTTT. It is translated as CASRPVRYNSPLHF.

This sequence joins TRBV15 and TRBJ2-1; a possible D gene is TRBD2 (7 bases). The CDR3 consists of 15 residues. V lost 1 base to trimming and J lost 8 bases, with 15 bases between them. The germline V gene has CDR1 LNHNV and CDR2 YYDKDF (reference sequence). This CDR3 is CATSRVGGALYEQFF. CDR3 in DNA: TGTGCCACCAGCAGAGTAGGGGGGGCCTTGTATGAGCAGTTCTTC.

This clonotype was detected only a few times. The V gene is TRBV20-1, the J gene TRBJ2-7, with 7 bases identical to TRBD2. The CDR3 runs 14 residues. Germline assignment: CDR1 DFQATT and CDR2 SNEGSKA (reference sequence). V shed 0 bases, J shed 0 bases, and the junction held 2 bases outside the gene matches. The CDR3 DNA follows: TGCAGTGCTAGAGATTGGGGGGGCTCCTACGAGCAGTACTTC. Residues: CSARDWGGSYEQYF.

V usage is TRBV29-1 and J usage is TRBJ2-4; D may be TRBD1 (7 bases). CDR1 is SQVTM and CDR2 is ANQGSEA in the germline V gene. The CDR3 sequence is 12 residues long. V was trimmed by 2 bases and J by 6 bases, leaving 8 bases between them. The CDR3 nucleotides read TGCAGCGTTGAACAGGGGGGAAACATTCAGTACTTC. Its translation: CSVEQGGNIQYF.

The CDR3 spells CASSTSGGDYGYTF. The CDR3 DNA reads TGTGCCAGCAGCACCTCCGGTGGGGACTATGGCTACACCTTC. The genes are TRBV7-2 and TRBJ1-2, with D unresolved. Trimming took 5 bases from V and 3 from J, leaving 13 bases between them. CDR1 SGHTA and CDR2 FQGNSA come from the germline V gene. This CDR3 contains 14 residues.

The rearrangement joins TRBV7-9 to TRBJ2-2; perhaps TRBD1 as D (6 bases). The germline V gene encodes CDR1 SEHNR and CDR2 FQNEAQ (reference sequence). The CDR3 loop spans 15 amino acids. Trimming left V 5 bases short and J 6 bases short, with 16 bases between. The CDR3 spells CASSNRDILAGELFF. Here the CDR3 DNA reads TGTGCCAGCAGCAACCGGGACATCCTGGCCGGGGAGCTGTTTTTT. Complete variable domain (other parts from reference TRBV7-9 and TRBJ2-2): DTGVSQNPRHKITKRGQNVTFRCDPISEHNRLYWYRQTLGQGPEFLTYFQNEAQLEKSRLLSDRFSAERPKGSFSTLEIQRTEQGDSAMYLCASSNRDILAGELFFGEGSRLTVL.

This clonotype was found a few times. The chain joins TRBV7-2 to TRBJ1-1, with a possible D match to TRBD1 (6 bases). Germline-derived CDR1 and CDR2 are SGHTA and FQGNSA. The CDR3 totals 16 residues. Trimming cost V 5 bases and J 0 bases, with 16 bases left between them. CDR3 nucleotides: TGTGCCAGCAGCGAAGAACAGGGCCCGTTGAACACTGAAGCTTTCTTT. Translating it yields CASSEEQGPLNTEAFF.

This chain joins TRBV20-1 and TRBJ2-3; D not resolved. The CDR3 covers 14 residues. The germline V gene has CDR1 DFQATT and CDR2 SNEGSKA (reference sequence). The V end was cut by 5 bases, the J end by 1 base, with 13 bases between. The CDR3 sequence: CSAYPFPRTDTQYF. The CDR3 DNA sequence: TGCAGTGCTTACCCGTTTCCCCGCACAGATACGCAGTATTTT.

The chain combines TRBV7-8 with TRBJ2-4; the D call may be TRBD1 or TRBD2 (5 bases each). Germline-derived CDR1 and CDR2 are SGHVS and FQNEAQ. V lost 5 bases and J lost 0, with 17 bases in between. This CDR3 has 17 amino acids. CDR3 DNA: TGTGCCAGCAGCCCAGTAGCGAGGGGCCTAGCCAAAAACATTCAGTACTTC. Amino acid sequence: CASSPVARGLAKNIQYF. The full variable domain, rest sourced from reference TRBV7-8 and TRBJ2-4, is GAGVSQSPRYKVAKRGQDVALRCDPISGHVSLFWYQQALGQGPEFLTYFQNEAQLDKSGLPSDRFFAERPEGSVSTLKIQRTQQEDSAVYLCASSPVARGLAKNIQYFGAGTRLSVL.

This clonotype has just a few counts. The chain uses TRBV5-4 and TRBJ2-2; no definite D call. Germline assignment: CDR1 SGHNT and CDR2 YYREEE (reference sequence). The CDR3 totals 15 residues. Trimming left V 3 bases short and J 7 bases short, with 16 bases between. The chain's CDR3 is CASSSGVGADGELFF. CDR3 nucleotide sequence: TGTGCCAGCAGCTCGGGCGTGGGTGCGGACGGGGAGCTGTTTTTT.

The chain has TRBV4-3 and TRBJ1-6, with D tentatively TRBD1 (5 bases). Per the germline V gene, CDR1 is LGHNA and CDR2 is YSLEER. Trimming removed 4 bases from V and 7 bases from J, with 17 bases in between. The CDR3 covers 16 residues. Here the CDR3 reads CASSPRQSFENSPLHF. CDR3 DNA: TGCGCCAGCAGCCCGAGACAGTCCTTTGAGAATTCACCCCTCCACTTT.

The chain carries TRBV4-3 and TRBJ1-6; D is unclear. V dropped 0 bases and J dropped 6 bases, with 9 bases sitting between them. The CDR3 has 15 residues. Germline V gene sequence: CDR1 LGHNA, CDR2 YSLEER. Here the CDR3 DNA reads TGCGCCAGCAGCCAAGATCCGAGCGCTAATTCACCCCTCCACTTT. Translating gives CASSQDPSANSPLHF.

This clonotype was observed a few times. The chain uses TRBV12-3 or TRBV12-4 and TRBJ1-1; D is uncertain. The CDR3 is 12 amino acids. V lost 5 bases to trimming and J lost 10 bases, with 14 bases between them. CDR3: CASSPRQISAFF. The CDR3 bases are TGTGCCAGCAGTCCAAGGCAGATATCAGCTTTCTTT.

The chain couples TRBV20-1 to TRBJ1-1, with D uncertain. The CDR3 sequence is 11 residues long. The germline V gene has CDR1 DFQATT and CDR2 SNEGSKA (reference sequence). Trimming stripped 7 bases from V and 5 bases from J, with 11 bases between. Here the CDR3 DNA reads TGCAGTGTACCTTTGGGGACTGAAGCTTTCTTT. Translating gives CSVPLGTEAFF.

The CDR3 nucleotides read TGTGCCAGCAGTTTTGCGGGCAATTCACCCCTCCACTTT. The encoded protein is CASSFAGNSPLHF. The rearrangement uses TRBV28 and TRBJ1-6; D is unclear. Between the trimmed V and J ends, which lost 3 bases and 7 bases, there was a span of 7 bases. Looked up from germline, CDR1 is MDHEN and CDR2 is SYDVKM. The CDR3 runs to 13 residues.

The CDR3 DNA sequence: TGTGCCAGCAGCCCCGGGACAGGGGATACAGATACGCAGTATTTT. It translates to CASSPGTGDTDTQYF. The chain recombines TRBV12-3 or TRBV12-4 with TRBJ2-3, with TRBD1 matching over 10 bases. The CDR3 spans 15 residues. V dropped 6 bases and J dropped 3; count of bases not matched to a gene: 6.

V gene TRBV29-1 combines with J gene TRBJ1-4; D possibly corresponds to TRBD1 (5 bases). CDR1 is SQVTM and CDR2 is ANQGSEA in the germline V gene. V was shortened by 6 bases and J by 6 bases, with 23 bases between the two germline ends. The CDR3 runs 16 residues. Here the CDR3 reads CSVPHSTVSHYEKLFF. The CDR3 DNA reads TGCAGCGTCCCCCACTCGACAGTCAGCCATTATGAAAAACTGTTTTTT. The full variable domain, rest sourced from reference TRBV29-1 and TRBJ1-4, is SAVISQKPSRDICQRGTSLTIQCQVDSQVTMMFWYRQQPGQSLTLIATANQGSEATYESGFVIDKFPISRPNLTFSTLTVSNMSPEDSSIYLCSVPHSTVSHYEKLFFGSGTQLSVL.

The J gene is TRBJ2-5, the V gene TRBV7-9, with a tentative D call TRBD2 (5 bases). The germline V gene encodes CDR1 SEHNR and CDR2 FQNEAQ (reference sequence). This CDR3 spans 14 amino acids. V lost 5 bases and J 5 bases, leaving 15 bases between the germline ends. CDR3 DNA: TGTGCCAGCAGCCGGATCCGGGGAATGGAGACCCAGTACTTC. Translated: CASSRIRGMETQYF.

The chain links TRBV5-6 to TRBJ2-3; D may be TRBD1 (5 bases). CDR1 and CDR2 from the germline V gene are SGHDT and YYEEEE. Trimming took off 1 base at V and 1 base at J, with 10 bases between the two ends. The CDR3 totals 15 residues. The CDR3 protein is CASSLQGARTDTQYF. The CDR3 coding sequence is TGTGCCAGCAGCTTGCAAGGGGCTCGCACAGATACGCAGTATTTT.

This clonotype was counted a few times. The chain recombines TRBV7-9 with TRBJ1-2, with a possible D match to TRBD1 (6 bases). CDR1 is SEHNR and CDR2 is FQNEAQ in the germline V gene (reference sequence). CDR3 length: 15 amino acids. Trimming shortened V by 4 bases and J by 12 bases, and 24 bases separated the two germline ends. CDR3: CASSSVRGASTGDTF. As DNA, the CDR3 is TGTGCCAGCAGCTCCGTCAGGGGCGCCTCGACTGGGGACACCTTC.

This clonotype was detected a few times. The genes are TRBV7-3 and TRBJ2-1, with D unclear. The CDR3 runs 13 residues. V gave up 3 bases and J gave up 5 bases, with 8 bases separating them. Germline V gives CDR1 SGHTA, CDR2 FQGTGA. CDR3 bases: TGTGCCAGCAGCTTCGTGGGAAACAATGAGCAGTTCTTC. Translation gives CASSFVGNNEQFF.

The chain is built from TRBV6-5 and TRBJ2-7, with D unresolved. The germline V gene encodes CDR1 MNHEY and CDR2 SVGAGI. CDR3 length equals 14 residues. V lost 0 bases, J lost 2 bases, and 8 bases lay in between. Here the CDR3 reads CASSYSSSPYEQYF. For the CDR3, the DNA is TGTGCCAGCAGTTACTCGAGTTCGCCCTACGAGCAGTACTTC.

This clonotype has a handful of counts. The J gene is TRBJ2-7, the V gene TRBV7-3; TRBD1 might be the D (5 bases). CDR1 and CDR2 (germline): SGHTA, FQGTGA. With 11 bases removed from V and 2 bases from J, the gap between germline ends came to 16 bases. This CDR3 is 13 amino acids long. The CDR3 loop is CAAQKTATYEQYF. DNA for the CDR3: TGTGCCGCACAAAAGACAGCTACCTACGAGCAGTACTTC. The whole variable domain, filled in from reference TRBV7-3 and TRBJ2-7, reads GAGVSQTPSNKVTEKGKYVELRCDPISGHTALYWYRQSLGQGPEFLIYFQGTGAADDSGLPNDRFFAVRPEGSVSTLKIQRTERGDSAVYLCAAQKTATYEQYFGPGTRLTVT.